The clone carrying this T cell receptor (beta chain) was seen a handful of times. Its antigen is unidentified. Germline V gene lookup returns CDR1 SGHNT and CDR2 YYREEE (reference sequence). CDR3 length: 16 amino acids. Deletions cut 0 bases from V and 4 bases from J, with 16 bases between. This sample was taken from a study of STAT3 mutations in large granular lymphocyte leukemia. Findings and limits, study-wide: Every T-cell large granular lymphocyte leukemia patient had at least one immunodominant TCR beta clonotype. Clonal expansion was inferred from samples taken at other timepoints. In 6 of 18 patients, new TCR clonotypes emerged after therapy.

The method was immunoSEQ multiplex PCR; TCRdb's version includes in-frame clones alone and lacks a portion of them. The sample lists 15,000 to 20,000 clones, 92% seen once, with less than 45% in the top ten. This receptor was identified in a man aged 60 to 69 with T-cell large granular lymphocyte leukemia. Some clones in this sample may be carry-over from other donors' samples. The sequencing input was peripheral blood mononuclear cells. V is TRBV5-4 and J is TRBJ1-1, with a possible D match to TRBD1 (6 bases). The CDR3 nucleotides read TGTGCCAGCAGCTTGGACACAGGAGGGGGGCCCACTGAAGCTTTCTTT. It yields the protein CASSLDTGGGPTEAFF.